The clone carrying this TCR beta chain was found a few times. Patients in Seattle were enrolled during active infection, then followed longitudinally. These data are taken from a study of blood T cell repertoires in COVID-19. Study-level background: COVID-19 samples collected from the United States, Italy and Spain covered acute and convalescent phases. T cells, B-cell-depleted T cells, or PBMCs provided the cDNA or gDNA that served as material.

Authors' processing steps: Counts of nucleated cells, estimated from reference gene primer amplification, were obtained. Generated by immunoSEQ multiplex PCR, the TCRdb table keeps only in-frame clones and is missing some. V and J calls and clone size follow that table, whereas D and trimming were derived from the DNA. Altogether about 150,000 clones are present, approximately 85% being singletons, with the ten largest covering about 2.5%. V was cut by 3 bases and J by 7 bases, with 16 bases left in between. Germline V lookup: CDR1 SGHNT, CDR2 YYREEE (reference sequence). This CDR3 spans 15 amino acids.

Specimen: peripheral blood. The source of this sequence is an elderly woman with COVID-19, enrolled during active disease. The gene calls are TRBV5-4 and TRBJ1-4; a possible D gene is TRBD1 (6 bases). The CDR3 DNA is TGTGCCAGCAGCTCCTCAGTGGGGGCAAGTGAAAAACTGTTTTTT. This codes for CASSSSVGASEKLFF. Variable domain in full (rest from reference TRBV5-4 and TRBJ1-4): ETGVTQSPTHLIKTRGQQVTLRCSSQSGHNTVSWYQQALGQGPQFIFQYYREEENGRGNFPPRFSGLQFPNYSSELNVNALELDDSALYLCASSSSVGASEKLFFGSGTQLSVL.